Listed here are 2 T cell receptor beta chains from one sample, sequenced in a study of cytomegalovirus exposure and HLA in healthy donors. Vbeta (60) and Jbeta (13) primers were used in the PCR. Some clones are missing from TCRdb's copy, which holds only in-frame ones; the method was immunoSEQ multiplex PCR. This sample yields 170,000 or so clones, of which 65% to 90% are seen a single time; approximately 2% belongs to the top ten. The specimen sequenced was PBMCs. Receptors originate from a woman between 18 and 29 years old in good health and CMV-seronegative.

Here the CDR3 reads CATSRETSGSTDTQYF. The CDR3 DNA follows: TGTGCCACCAGCAGAGAGACTAGCGGAAGCACAGATACGCAGTATTTT. The J gene is TRBJ2-3, the V gene TRBV15; 9 nucleotides match TRBD2. The CDR3 length is 16 residues. V dropped 0 bases and J dropped 0; count of bases not matched to a gene: 1. Germline V gene lookup returns CDR1 LNHNV and CDR2 YYDKDF (reference sequence).

The J gene is TRBJ2-2, the V gene TRBV5-8; 10 positions agree with TRBD1. In germline, CDR1 is SGHTS, CDR2 YDEGEE. V was clipped by 3 bases and J by 4 bases; unmatched bases: 9. The CDR3 contains 17 residues. CDR3 sequence: CASSSGSRTGGTGELFF. The CDR3 nucleotides are TGTGCCAGCAGCTCCGGGAGCAGGACAGGGGGCACCGGGGAGCTGTTTTTT.